In its sample, the clone carrying this T cell receptor beta chain was seen many times. Its target is not known. These data are taken from a study of regulatory T cells in long-lasting Graves disease. Study as a whole: Treatment with antithyroid drugs for over 5 years, together with positive TSH receptor antibodies, meant persistent Graves' disease. Findings and limits, study-wide: For persistent Graves' patients, TCR diversity was lower than for newly diagnosed ones. It was peripheral blood alone, not thyroid tissue, that was studied.

As for time point: persistent/refractory GD, antithyroid drugs over 5 years with positive TRAb. PBMC-derived RNA was used for the TCR library. Arm-PCR of CDR3 regions with iRepertoire HTBI primers generated TCR beta libraries. TCRdb fed the multiplex PCR reads into MiXCR, producing one record per CDR3 protein. Among a few hundred thousand distinct CDR3 sequences, around a fifth were seen once, and the ten largest hold about 12%. This CDR3 has 17 amino acids. V shed 4 bases and J 3 bases; nucleotides not matched to a gene: 9. Per the germline V gene, CDR1 is MDHEN and CDR2 is SYDVKM. The receptor's source is a female donor with Graves disease. The rearrangement links TRBV28 to TRBJ2-7, with TRBD2 matching 13 bases. The specimen was peripheral blood mononuclear cells (PBMCs), collected when the disease was refractory, from a patient treated with antithyroid drugs. The CDR3: CASSSSVLAGGFYEQYF. The CDR3 nucleotides are TGTGCCAGCAGTTCCTCCGTACTAGCGGGAGGGTTCTACGAGCAGTACTTC.